The clone carrying this T cell receptor (beta chain) was detected a few times. This CDR3 has 15 residues. The V segment lost 2 bases and the J segment 5 bases; nucleotides outside the gene matches: 9. Germline CDR1 SGDLS, CDR2 YYNGEE. The CDR3 regions of TCR beta were amplified from RNA transcripts. TCR CDR3 regions were first amplified by RT-PCR with HTBI primers. TCRdb fed the multiplex PCR reads into MiXCR, producing one record per CDR3 protein. The sample has a few hundred thousand distinct CDR3 sequences, about 25% seen once; the top ten hold around 79%. This record comes from a study of T cells in Graves' hyperthyroidism and ophthalmopathy. Study details: Once the initial diagnosis was made, peripheral blood was obtained before any treatment.

PBMCs were collected from an approximately 9 ml volume of fresh peripheral blood. The rearrangement joins TRBV9 to TRBJ2-7; 8 bases are shared with TRBD1. The sequenced sample was blood. The clonotype originates from a man over 45 with Graves' hyperthyroidism. CDR3 DNA sequence: TGTGCCAGCAGCGTGGGCAGGGGGCAGACCAACGAGCAGTACTTC. Amino acids: CASSVGRGQTNEQYF.